This entry is about one T cell receptor beta chain. No antigen is known for it. The repertoire was sequenced with immunoSEQ multiplex PCR; TCRdb's copy has only in-frame clones and lacks some. Here the sample spans fewer than 140,000 clones, approximately 90% being singletons. The data stem from a study of cytomegalovirus exposure and HLA in healthy donors. Study results and caveats: Most TCRs appeared rarely, but some public TCRs recurred in many donors.

Source material: PBMCs. The clonotype was recovered from a woman aged 18-35 years in good health and CMV-seropositive.

CDR3 DNA: TGTGCCAGCAGCTTCCGGACTAGCGGGGGGGCAGGCCATGAGCAGTTCTTC. This translates into CASSFRTSGGAGHEQFF. V gene TRBV9 combines with J gene TRBJ2-1; 15 positions agree with TRBD2. The germline V gene encodes CDR1 SGDLS and CDR2 YYNGEE. J lost 8 bases, V lost 4 bases, and 10 bases had no gene match. CDR3 length: 17 amino acids.